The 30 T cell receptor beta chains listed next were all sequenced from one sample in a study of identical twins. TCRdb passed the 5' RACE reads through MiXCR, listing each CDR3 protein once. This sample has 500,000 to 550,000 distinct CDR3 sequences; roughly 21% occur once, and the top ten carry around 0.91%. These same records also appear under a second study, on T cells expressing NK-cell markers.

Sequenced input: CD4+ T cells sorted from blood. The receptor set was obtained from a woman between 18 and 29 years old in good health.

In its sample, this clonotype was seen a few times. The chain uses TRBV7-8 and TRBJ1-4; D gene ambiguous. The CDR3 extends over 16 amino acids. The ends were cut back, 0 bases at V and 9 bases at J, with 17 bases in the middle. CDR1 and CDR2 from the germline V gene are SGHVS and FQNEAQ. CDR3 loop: CASSLARTQAAQKLFF. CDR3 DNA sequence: TGTGCCAGCAGCTTAGCGCGGACCCAGGCAGCCCAAAAACTGTTTTTT.

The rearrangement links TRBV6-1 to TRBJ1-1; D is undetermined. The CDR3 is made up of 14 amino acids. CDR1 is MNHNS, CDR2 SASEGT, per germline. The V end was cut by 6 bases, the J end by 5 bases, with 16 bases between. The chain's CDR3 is CASRAGSPGTEAFF. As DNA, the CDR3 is TGTGCCAGCAGAGCCGGGTCCCCGGGGACTGAAGCTTTCTTT.

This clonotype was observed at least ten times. CDR3 sequence reads: CASSQTGSYGYTF. The CDR3 nucleotides read TGTGCCAGCAGCCAGACAGGGTCCTATGGCTACACCTTC. The V and J genes are TRBV12-3 or TRBV12-4 and TRBJ1-2; 7 bases line up with TRBD1. There are 13 residues in the CDR3. The junction had 5 bases not matched to a gene; V was cut back by 6 bases and J by 4 bases.

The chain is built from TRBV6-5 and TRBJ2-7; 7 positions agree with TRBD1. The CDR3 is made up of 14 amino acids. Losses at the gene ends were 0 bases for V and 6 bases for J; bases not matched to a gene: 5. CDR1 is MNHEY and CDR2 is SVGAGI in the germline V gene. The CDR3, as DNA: TGTGCCAGCAGTTACTCGATAGGGGGCGGCGAGCAGTACTTC. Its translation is CASSYSIGGGEQYF.

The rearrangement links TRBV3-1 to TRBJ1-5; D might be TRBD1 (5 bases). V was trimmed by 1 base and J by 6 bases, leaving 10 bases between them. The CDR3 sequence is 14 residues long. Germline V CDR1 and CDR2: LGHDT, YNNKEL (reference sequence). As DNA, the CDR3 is TGTGCCAGCAGCCAAGCAGGGTCGTCTCAGCCCCAGCATTTT. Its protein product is CASSQAGSSQPQHF. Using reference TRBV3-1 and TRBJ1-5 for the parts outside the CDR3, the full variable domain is DTAVSQTPKYLVTQMGNDKSIKCEQNLGHDTMYWYKQDSKKFLKIMFSYNNKELIINETVPNRFSPKSPDKAHLNLHINSLELGDSAVYFCASSQAGSSQPQHFGDGTRLSIL.

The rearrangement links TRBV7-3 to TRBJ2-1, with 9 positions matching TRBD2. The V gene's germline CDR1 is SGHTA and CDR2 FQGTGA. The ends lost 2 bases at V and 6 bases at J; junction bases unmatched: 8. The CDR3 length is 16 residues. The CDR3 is CASSLLGGGVPNEQFF. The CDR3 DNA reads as TGTGCCAGCAGCTTATTGGGCGGGGGGGTTCCCAATGAGCAGTTCTTC.

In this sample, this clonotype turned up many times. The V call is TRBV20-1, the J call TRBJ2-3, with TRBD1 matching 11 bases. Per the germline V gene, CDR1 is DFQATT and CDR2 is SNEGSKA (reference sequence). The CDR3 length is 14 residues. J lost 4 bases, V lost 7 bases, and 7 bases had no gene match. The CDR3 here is CSGQGQGVADTQYF. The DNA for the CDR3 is TGCAGTGGGCAGGGACAGGGGGTCGCAGATACGCAGTATTTT.

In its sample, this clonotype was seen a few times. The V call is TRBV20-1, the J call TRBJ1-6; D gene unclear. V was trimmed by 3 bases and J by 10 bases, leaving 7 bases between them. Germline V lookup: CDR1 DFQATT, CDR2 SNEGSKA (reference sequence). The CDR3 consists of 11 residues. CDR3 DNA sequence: TGCAGTGCTAGTTTTGGGTCACCCCTCCACTTT. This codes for CSASFGSPLHF.

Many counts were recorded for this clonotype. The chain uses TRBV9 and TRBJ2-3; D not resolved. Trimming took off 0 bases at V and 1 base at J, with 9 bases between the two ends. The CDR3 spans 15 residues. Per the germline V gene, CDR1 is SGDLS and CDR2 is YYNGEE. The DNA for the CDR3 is TGTGCCAGCAGCGTAGTTAGGACGGGCACAGATACGCAGTATTTT. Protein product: CASSVVRTGTDTQYF.

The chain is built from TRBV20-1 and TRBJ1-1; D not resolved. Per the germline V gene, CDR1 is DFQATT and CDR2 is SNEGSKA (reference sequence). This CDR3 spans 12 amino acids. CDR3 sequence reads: CSSPAADTEAFF. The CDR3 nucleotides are TGCAGCTCTCCGGCGGCGGACACTGAAGCTTTCTTT.

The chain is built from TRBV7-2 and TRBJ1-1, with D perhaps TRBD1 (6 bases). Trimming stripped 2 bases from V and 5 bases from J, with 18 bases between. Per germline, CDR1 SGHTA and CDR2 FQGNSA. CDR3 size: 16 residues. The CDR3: CASSLQPLRGGTEAFF. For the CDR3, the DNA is TGTGCCAGCAGCTTACAGCCGCTCAGGGGTGGGACTGAAGCTTTCTTT.

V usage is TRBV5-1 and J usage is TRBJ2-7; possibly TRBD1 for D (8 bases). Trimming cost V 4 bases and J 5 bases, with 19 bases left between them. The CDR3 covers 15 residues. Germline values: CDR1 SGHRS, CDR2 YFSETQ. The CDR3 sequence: CASSMGQVRGDEQYF. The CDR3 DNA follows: TGCGCCAGCAGCATGGGACAGGTCCGGGGGGACGAGCAGTACTTC.

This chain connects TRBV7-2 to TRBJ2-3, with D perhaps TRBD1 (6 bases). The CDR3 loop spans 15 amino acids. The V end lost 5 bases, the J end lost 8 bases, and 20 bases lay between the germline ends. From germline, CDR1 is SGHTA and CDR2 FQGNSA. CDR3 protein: CASSVMGTNTGTQYF. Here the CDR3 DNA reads TGTGCCAGCAGCGTGATGGGGACAAATACGGGTACGCAGTATTTT.

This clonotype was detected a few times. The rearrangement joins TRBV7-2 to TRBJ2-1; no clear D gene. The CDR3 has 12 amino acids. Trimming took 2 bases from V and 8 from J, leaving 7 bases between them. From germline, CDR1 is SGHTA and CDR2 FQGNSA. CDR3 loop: CASSLRVHEQFF. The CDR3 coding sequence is TGTGCCAGCAGCTTAAGGGTTCATGAGCAGTTCTTC.

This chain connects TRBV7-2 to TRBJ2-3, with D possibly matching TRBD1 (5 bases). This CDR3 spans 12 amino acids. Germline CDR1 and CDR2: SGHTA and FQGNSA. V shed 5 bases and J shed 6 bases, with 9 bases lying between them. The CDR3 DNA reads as TGTGCCAGCAGCGGGGCAAGGGATACGCAGTATTTT. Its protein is CASSGARDTQYF.

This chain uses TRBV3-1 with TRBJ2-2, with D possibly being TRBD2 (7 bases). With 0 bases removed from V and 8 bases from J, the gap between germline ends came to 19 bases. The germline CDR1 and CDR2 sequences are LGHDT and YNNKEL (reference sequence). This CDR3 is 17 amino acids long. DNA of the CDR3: TGTGCCAGCAGCCAAGAAATGGCAGGGGAGGGTGAGGGGGAGCTGTTTTTT. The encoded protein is CASSQEMAGEGEGELFF. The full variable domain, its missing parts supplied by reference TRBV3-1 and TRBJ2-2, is DTAVSQTPKYLVTQMGNDKSIKCEQNLGHDTMYWYKQDSKKFLKIMFSYNNKELIINETVPNRFSPKSPDKAHLNLHINSLELGDSAVYFCASSQEMAGEGEGELFFGEGSRLTVL.

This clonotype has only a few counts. As DNA, the CDR3 is TGCGCCAGCACCTTCGCAGGACCCGGGGAGCTGTTTTTT. Its protein is CASTFAGPGELFF. The J gene is TRBJ2-2, the V gene TRBV5-1; D remains ambiguous. This CDR3 is built from 13 residues. V lost 6 bases to trimming and J lost 6 bases, with 12 bases between them. Germline-derived CDR1 and CDR2 are SGHRS and YFSETQ.

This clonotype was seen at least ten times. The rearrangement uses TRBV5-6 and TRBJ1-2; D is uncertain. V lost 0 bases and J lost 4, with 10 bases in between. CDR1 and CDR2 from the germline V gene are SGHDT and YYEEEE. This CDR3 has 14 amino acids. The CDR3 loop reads CASSLGSQFYGYTF. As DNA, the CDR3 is TGTGCCAGCAGCTTGGGATCTCAGTTCTATGGCTACACCTTC.

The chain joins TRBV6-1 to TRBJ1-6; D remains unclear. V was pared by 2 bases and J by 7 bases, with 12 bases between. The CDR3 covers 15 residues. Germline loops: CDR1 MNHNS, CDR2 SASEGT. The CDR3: CASSESWAINSPLHF. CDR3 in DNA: TGTGCCAGCAGTGAAAGTTGGGCGATCAATTCACCCCTCCACTTT.

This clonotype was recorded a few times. CDR3 nucleotide sequence: TGCAGTGCCCCCGGACAGGGAGGTTCACCCCTCCACTTT. Amino acids: CSAPGQGGSPLHF. The chain recombines TRBV20-1 with TRBJ1-6; 8 nucleotides line up with TRBD1. CDR1 DFQATT and CDR2 SNEGSKA come from the germline V gene (reference sequence). This CDR3 region has 13 residues. J lost 9 bases, V lost 6 bases, and 7 bases had no gene match.

The CDR3 spells CATSRDLGGEQYF. The CDR3 coding sequence is TGTGCCACCAGCAGAGATCTAGGGGGCGAGCAGTACTTC. The V gene is TRBV15, the J gene TRBJ2-7, with TRBD1 as a possible D gene (6 bases). V gave up 0 bases and J gave up 6 bases, with 9 bases separating them. The germline gives CDR1 LNHNV, CDR2 YYDKDF (reference sequence). The CDR3 length is 13 residues.

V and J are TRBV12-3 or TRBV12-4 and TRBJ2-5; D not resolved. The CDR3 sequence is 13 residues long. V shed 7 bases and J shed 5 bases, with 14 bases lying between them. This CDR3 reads CASTSEFRETQYF. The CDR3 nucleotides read TGTGCCAGCACCTCCGAGTTTCGGGAGACCCAGTACTTC.

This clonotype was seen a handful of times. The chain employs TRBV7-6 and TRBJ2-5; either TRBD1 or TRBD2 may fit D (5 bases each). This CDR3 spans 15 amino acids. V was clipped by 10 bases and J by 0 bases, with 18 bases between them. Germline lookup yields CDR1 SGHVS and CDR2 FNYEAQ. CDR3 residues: CAITGGGPYQETQYF. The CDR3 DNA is TGTGCCATCACCGGTGGGGGACCGTACCAAGAGACCCAGTACTTC.

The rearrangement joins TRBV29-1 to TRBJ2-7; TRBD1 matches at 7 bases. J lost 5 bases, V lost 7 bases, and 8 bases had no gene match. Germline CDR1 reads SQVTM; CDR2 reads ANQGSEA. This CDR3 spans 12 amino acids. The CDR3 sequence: CSASDREDEQYF. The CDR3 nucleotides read TGCAGCGCCTCAGACAGGGAAGACGAGCAGTACTTC.

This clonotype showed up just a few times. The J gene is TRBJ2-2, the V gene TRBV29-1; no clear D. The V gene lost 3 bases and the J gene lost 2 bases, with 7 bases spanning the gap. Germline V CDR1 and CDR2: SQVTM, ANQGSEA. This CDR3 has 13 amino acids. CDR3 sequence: CSVDGLNTGELFF. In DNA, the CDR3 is TGCAGCGTTGATGGCCTCAACACCGGGGAGCTGTTTTTT.

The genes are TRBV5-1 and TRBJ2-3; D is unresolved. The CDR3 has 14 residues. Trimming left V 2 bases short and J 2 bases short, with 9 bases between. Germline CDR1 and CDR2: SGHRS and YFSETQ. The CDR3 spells CASSFGGNTDTQYF. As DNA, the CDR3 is TGCGCCAGCAGCTTCGGTGGGAACACAGATACGCAGTATTTT.

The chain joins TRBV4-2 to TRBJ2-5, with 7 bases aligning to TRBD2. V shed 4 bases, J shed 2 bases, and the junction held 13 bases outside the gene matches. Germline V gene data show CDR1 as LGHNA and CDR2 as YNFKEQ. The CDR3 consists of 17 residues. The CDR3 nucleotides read TGTGCCAGCAGCCCGGGGGGAGTCTCGGTCCCACAAGAGACCCAGTACTTC. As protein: CASSPGGVSVPQETQYF.

CDR3 coding DNA: TGTGCCAGCAGCTCCTCTAGCGGGGGGAGGGGGAATACGCAGTATTTT. Translation: CASSSSSGGRGNTQYF. The V and J genes are TRBV7-2 and TRBJ2-3; 11 bases fit TRBD2. The CDR3 totals 16 residues. The germline V gene encodes CDR1 SGHTA and CDR2 FQGNSA. With 4 bases clipped from V and 7 bases from J, the junction kept 10 bases outside the gene matches.

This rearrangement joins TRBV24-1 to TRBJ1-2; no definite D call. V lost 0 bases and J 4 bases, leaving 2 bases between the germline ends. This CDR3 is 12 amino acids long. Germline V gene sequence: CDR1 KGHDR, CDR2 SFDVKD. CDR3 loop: CATSDLSYGYTF. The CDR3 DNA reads TGTGCCACCAGTGATTTGAGCTATGGCTACACCTTC.

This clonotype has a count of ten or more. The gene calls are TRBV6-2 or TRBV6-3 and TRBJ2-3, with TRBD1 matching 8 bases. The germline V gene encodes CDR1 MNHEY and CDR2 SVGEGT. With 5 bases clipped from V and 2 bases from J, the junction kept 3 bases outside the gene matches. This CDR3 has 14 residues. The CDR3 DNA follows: TGTGCCAGCAGTGGACAGGGACCCACAGATACGCAGTATTTT. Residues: CASSGQGPTDTQYF.